Below, one T cell receptor (beta chain) is given with its context. Its cognate antigen has yet to be identified. No much larger clonotype is one base removed from it; base qualities were not supplied. The sample belongs to a study of spatial heterogeneity in lung cancer (dated by TCRdb to about 2019). With regard to the full study: Beta-chain transcripts were consistently detected in greater numbers than alpha-chain transcripts, which likely reflected higher beta-chain transcript abundance. In tumor regions, TCR transcript counts showed a strong correlation with a T cell transcriptional module score derived from matched bulk RNA-seq. In the raw uncorrected reads, each unique combination of TCR and UMI appeared more than ten times on average. TCR alpha and beta repertoires were quantitatively compared across multiple tumor regions, matched nontumor lung and blood in non-small cell lung cancer. TCR repertoire features were related to nonsynonymous mutation counts determined by whole-exome sequencing of tumor tissue. At surgery, both alpha and beta chains were TCR-sequenced in roughly 230 tumor regions, roughly 64 matched nontumor lung samples and 56 PBMC samples.

The research as a whole found: TCR-seq coverage of tumor T cells was estimated to be only roughly 7% for alpha chains and more than 11% for beta chains. Counts of ubiquitous and regional expanded TCRs were found to correlate with counts of ubiquitous and regional nonsynonymous mutations, respectively. Confirming at a functional level the hypothesis that regional TCRs recognize regional mutations was considered to require additional single-cell paired TCR alpha and beta sequencing. The number of expanded intratumoral alpha and beta TCRs correlated with the tumor nonsynonymous mutation count.

There are 13 amino acids in the CDR3, from cysteine to phenylalanine inclusive. This entry keeps only the CDR3 DNA: 39 bases, framed from base 1. CDR1 and CDR2, looked up from the germline V gene (reference sequence), are DFQATT and SNEGSKA. V lost 6 bases and J lost 7 bases, and the count of bases not matched to a germline gene is 6. Per the publication, the time point label means: sample taken at primary tumor resection. Donors were around 71 patients with early-stage, untreated non-small cell lung cancer from the lung TRACERx cohort. Whole RNA extracted from tumor and nontumor lung tissue, or from cryopreserved PBMC samples, was used for TCR sequencing without cell sorting. Patients were selected for TCR sequencing only if sufficient RNA was available from at least two tumor regions. Before selection, tumor and adjacent nontumor lung specimens were reviewed by a lung pathologist. Library preparation was by 5' RACE. Sequencing used a NextSeq 500. In the TCR library protocol, a unique molecular identifier was attached to each TCR cDNA molecule so that PCR and sequencing errors could be corrected. The published analysis was carried out like this. TCR identification, UMI-based error correction and CDR3 extraction were all carried out with Decombinator tools. TCRs above a frequency of 2 per 1,000, corresponding to the top 1% of the tumor frequency distribution, were defined as expanded. Expanded tumor TCRs statistically deemed absent (corrected P<0.05) from at least one tumor region were classed as regional, and all other expanded tumor TCRs were classed as ubiquitous. Rényi diversity was computed with the R vegan package after subsampling each repertoire 100 times to 5,000 TCRs. To build CDR3 similarity networks, amino acid triplet string-kernel similarity was used, and CDR3s were connected when their pairwise similarity was above 0.82. TCRdb reprocessing: public reads trimmed at Q25 with fastp, clones called with MiXCR, in-frame beta chains kept. Each CDR3 protein appears once, grouped with its most common genes and DNA. V and J calls and clone size were set by TCRdb, not the authors. The sample includes about 6,900 distinct CDR3 sequences, with about 12% observed a single time. Clones ranked in the top ten supply 22% of the sample.

The chain uses TRBV20-1 and TRBJ1-6; 7 bases in between match TRBD1. Sequencing was performed on lung tumor tissue, taken at surgery. The sequence derives from a male donor with early-stage non-small cell lung cancer. The CDR3 protein sequence reads: CSAARDRNSPLHF. The DNA is as follows: TGCAGTGCGGCCAGGGACAGAAATTCACCCCTCCACTTT.